This is a list of T cell receptor beta chains from one sample in a study of blood T cell repertoires in COVID-19. Clones were read by immunoSEQ multiplex PCR, and TCRdb kept only the in-frame ones, dropping some. The sample contains about 100,000 clones, roughly 87% of which appear only once. The sequenced sample was peripheral blood. These receptors all stem from a man under 40 in a cohort sampled during active COVID-19. The CDR3 runs from the conserved cysteine through the conserved F or W. A D gene is named only where the DNA matches it firmly. Size values are once, few and many counts, or a class for expanded clones, and some rows have none.

CDR3 DNA,CDR3 protein,D gene,J gene,clone size,V gene,CDR3 length
TGTGCCAGCAGTGAAACCGGGGAGGTCCCCTATGGCTACACCTTC,CASSETGEVPYGYTF,NA,TRBJ1-2,few,TRBV2,15
TGTGCCAGCAGTGAGCTGGACAGGGGAGAGACCCAGTACTTC,CASSELDRGETQYF,TRBD1,TRBJ2-5,NA,TRBV6-1,14
TGTGCCTACCGAGAGGGGGTCAACGAGCAGTACTTC,CAYREGVNEQYF,NA,TRBJ2-7,NA,TRBV30,12
TGTGCCAGCAGCTTATATAGCGGTGGTAAAAACATTCAGTACTTC,CASSLYSGGKNIQYF,NA,TRBJ2-4,few,TRBV7-6,15
TGTGCCAGCACCAGGGATAACACCGGGGAGCTGTTTTTT,CASTRDNTGELFF,NA,TRBJ2-2,NA,TRBV5-4,13
TGTGCCAGCAGCCCGCCGGGGTCCCCCGATACGCAGTATTTT,CASSPPGSPDTQYF,NA,TRBJ2-3,NA,TRBV7-8,14
TGTGCCAGCAGAGGTGTGGGGAGGAACACCGGGGAGCTGTTTTTT,CASRGVGRNTGELFF,NA,TRBJ2-2,NA,TRBV2,15
TGTGCCAGCACAGGGACATCTGGGATGAGCTCCTATAATTCACCCCTCCACTTT,CASTGTSGMSSYNSPLHF,NA,TRBJ1-6,NA,TRBV5-6,18
TGTGCCAGCAGCAAAACCCCAAACCAGAGGCAGTCAGGAAACACCATATATTTT,CASSKTPNQRQSGNTIYF,NA,TRBJ1-3,NA,TRBV21-1,18
TGCGCCAGCAGCCAAGATTTGGCAGGGGGGACCACTGAAGCTTTCTTT,CASSQDLAGGTTEAFF,TRBD1,TRBJ1-1,NA,TRBV4-3,16
TGTGCCAGCAGCCAAGAACGACAGGGGGCTTTCTTT,CASSQERQGAFF,TRBD1,TRBJ1-1,NA,TRBV3-1/TRBV3-2,12
TGTGCCAGCAGTGAAGCTACGGGGGGTCCCTACAATGAGCAGTTCTTC,CASSEATGGPYNEQFF,TRBD2,TRBJ2-1,NA,TRBV6-1,16
TGTGCCATCAGTGAGCTGGGGGCTGAAAACATTCAGTACTTC,CAISELGAENIQYF,NA,TRBJ2-4,once,TRBV10-3,14
TGTGCCAGCAGCTTACGAGCAGGGGGAAGCACAGATACGCAGTATTTT,CASSLRAGGSTDTQYF,TRBD1,TRBJ2-3,NA,TRBV11-2,16
TGTGCCAGCAGCTTGGGACAGCGTGGCTACACCTTC,CASSLGQRGYTF,NA,TRBJ1-2,NA,TRBV5-6,12
TGCGCCAGCAGCTTGGGAGTTAGTCGGACAGATACGCAGTATTTT,CASSLGVSRTDTQYF,NA,TRBJ2-3,NA,TRBV5-1,15
TGTGCCAGCAGCGTAGAACCCTTCCGGACTAGCGGGGCGTACAATGAGCAGTTCTTC,CASSVEPFRTSGAYNEQFF,TRBD2,TRBJ2-1,NA,TRBV9,19
TGTGCCAGCAGTTTAGACAGGGGAGAGACCCAGTACTTC,CASSLDRGETQYF,TRBD1,TRBJ2-5,NA,TRBV28,13
TGTGCCAGCATGAAGGCAGGGGTGCATCAAGAGACCCAGTACTTC,CASMKAGVHQETQYF,NA,TRBJ2-5,NA,TRBV2,15
TGCAGCGTTGGGAATCCTAGCGGGGCCTCAGGGACCCAGTACTTC,CSVGNPSGASGTQYF,TRBD2,TRBJ2-5,NA,TRBV29-1,15
TGTGCCAGCAGTGAGAGAGGGTCAGGGGGCTGGAATGAGCAGTTCTTC,CASSERGSGGWNEQFF,TRBD1,TRBJ2-1,NA,TRBV2,16
TGTGCCAGCAGCTTAGGTAGCGGGGGCGCGTACGAGCAGTACTTC,CASSLGSGGAYEQYF,TRBD2,TRBJ2-7,NA,TRBV11-1,15
TGTGCCAGCAGCTTAGGTGAGAGGAATGAGCAGTTCTTC,CASSLGERNEQFF,NA,TRBJ2-1,NA,TRBV11-2,13
TGTGCCAGCAGTTTCCAAACCGGGGAGCTGTTTTTT,CASSFQTGELFF,NA,TRBJ2-2,NA,TRBV6-2/TRBV6-3,12
TGTGCCAGCAGTAGGACAGGGGATGGCTACACCTTC,CASSRTGDGYTF,TRBD1,TRBJ1-2,NA,TRBV6-5,12
TGTGCCAGTAGTATCCCGACAGGGGCAGGGTCCCATAATTCACCCCTCCACTTT,CASSIPTGAGSHNSPLHF,TRBD1,TRBJ1-6,NA,TRBV19,18
TGTGCCTGGAGTGTGGGCAGGGATACGCAGTATTTT,CAWSVGRDTQYF,NA,TRBJ2-3,NA,TRBV30,12
TGTGCCAGCAGCTTGTTTGCAGGGGGCTTGGACGAGCAGTACTTC,CASSLFAGGLDEQYF,TRBD1,TRBJ2-7,NA,TRBV5-6,15
TGTGCCAGTAGTACCCGAGGGGGTTACGGGGCCAACGTCCTGACTTTC,CASSTRGGYGANVLTF,NA,TRBJ2-6,NA,TRBV19,16
TGTGCCAGCAGCTTAGCGCGTCAGGGTAATGAAAAACTGTTTTTT,CASSLARQGNEKLFF,NA,TRBJ1-4,NA,TRBV7-2,15
TGTGCCAGCTCACCAAGCGGTAACTATGGCTACACCTTC,CASSPSGNYGYTF,NA,TRBJ1-2,once,TRBV18,13
TGTGCCAGTAGTATAGCTGGGGGGGATACGCAGTATTTT,CASSIAGGDTQYF,NA,TRBJ2-3,NA,TRBV19,13
TGCGCCAGCAGCTCGACTAGTGGCACAGATACGCAGTATTTT,CASSSTSGTDTQYF,NA,TRBJ2-3,once,TRBV5-1,14
TGTGCCAGTATTTCTATGACAGGGGGCACGAGCACTGAAGCTTTCTTT,CASISMTGGTSTEAFF,TRBD1,TRBJ1-1,few,TRBV19,16
TGTGCCAGCTCATCAGCAGGGGGCGGGGAGCAGTTCTTC,CASSSAGGGEQFF,TRBD1,TRBJ2-1,NA,TRBV18,13
TGTGCCAGCAGCTGTGAGTTATTCAGGGAGGGCTACGAGCAGTACTTC,CASSCELFREGYEQYF,TRBD2,TRBJ2-7,NA,TRBV5-4,16
TGTGCCACCAGTGATGGGACAGGGATGATACCAAACTATGGCTACACCTTC,CATSDGTGMIPNYGYTF,TRBD1,TRBJ1-2,once,TRBV24-1,17
TGTGCCAGCAGTTTAGACCGCGGGGGGGCGACAGATACGCAGTATTTT,CASSLDRGGATDTQYF,TRBD2,TRBJ2-3,NA,TRBV28,16
TGTGCCAGCAGTTACTCGTTGAGATATGGCTACACCTTC,CASSYSLRYGYTF,NA,TRBJ1-2,NA,TRBV6-5,13
TGTGCCAGCAGCCAAAGGAGGCCGGCGGACACCGGGGAGCTGTTTTTT,CASSQRRPADTGELFF,NA,TRBJ2-2,NA,TRBV3-1/TRBV3-2,16
TGCGCCAGCAGAAGAATGGGACAGGGGACCGAAAAACTGTTTTTT,CASRRMGQGTEKLFF,TRBD1,TRBJ1-4,NA,TRBV4-3,15
TGTGCCAGCAGTGAAGCGGAGGGACGTTATACCTACGAGCAGTACTTC,CASSEAEGRYTYEQYF,NA,TRBJ2-7,NA,TRBV2,16
TGTGCCAGTAGTGTCAGGGGACAGGGGTCCCCCGGGGAGCTGTTTTTT,CASSVRGQGSPGELFF,TRBD1,TRBJ2-2,NA,TRBV19,16
TGTGCCTGGATTGGACAGGGGATTTTCTACACCTTC,CAWIGQGIFYTF,TRBD1,TRBJ1-2,NA,TRBV30,12
TGTGCCAGCAGCCAAGAGGGCCCCTACGAGCAGTACTTC,CASSQEGPYEQYF,NA,TRBJ2-7,NA,TRBV14,13
TGTGCCAGCAGTGACCCTTCTCTCACCGGGGAGCTGTTTTTT,CASSDPSLTGELFF,NA,TRBJ2-2,NA,TRBV6-1,14
TGTGCCAGCAGCCGGGCGGGGCGGGACACAGATACGCAGTATTTT,CASSRAGRDTDTQYF,NA,TRBJ2-3,NA,TRBV9,15
TGTGCCAGCAGACCGGGACAGGGTACCCTTAGCAATCAGCCCCAGCATTTT,CASRPGQGTLSNQPQHF,TRBD1,TRBJ1-5,NA,TRBV27,17
TGTGCCAGCTCACCAGCCGGACAGGGAAATGATTCACCCCTCCACTTT,CASSPAGQGNDSPLHF,TRBD1,TRBJ1-6,NA,TRBV18,16
TGCGCCAGCAGCTCTTCACAGGGGATAATGAACACTGAAGCTTTCTTT,CASSSSQGIMNTEAFF,TRBD1,TRBJ1-1,NA,TRBV5-1,16
TGTGCCAGCAGTATCATCCCCAGGACAGGGGGGTACGAGCAGTACTTC,CASSIIPRTGGYEQYF,TRBD1,TRBJ2-7,once,TRBV28,16
TGTGCCAGCAGCTTAGACAGGGACTATGGCTACACCTTC,CASSLDRDYGYTF,NA,TRBJ1-2,NA,TRBV7-9,13
TGTGCCATCACCAATGGACTAGCGGGAGCCTACGAGCAGTACTTC,CAITNGLAGAYEQYF,TRBD2,TRBJ2-7,NA,TRBV10-3,15
TGTGCCAGCTCCCCCGGACAGAATGTTTACACTGAAGCTTTCTTT,CASSPGQNVYTEAFF,NA,TRBJ1-1,NA,TRBV18,15
TGTGCCAGTAGTCCCGGGCCCGGACAGCCTCGGACCGGGGAGCTGTTTTTT,CASSPGPGQPRTGELFF,NA,TRBJ2-2,NA,TRBV19,17